This T cell receptor (beta chain) was identified in a study of cytomegalovirus exposure and HLA in healthy donors. For the study at large: In an early release, HLA-typed donors contributed 77 million or so unique TCR sequences. Findings and limits, study-wide: The number of N-insertions in an Asian-associated ancestry cluster was reportedly below the roughly 670-donor mean in a later analysis. Presence/absence analyses assumed roughly uniform sequencing depth across donors, which may not hold. The classifier reportedly diagnosed cytomegalovirus status with high specificity and sensitivity.

About this clone itself: Its matching antigen is unknown.

The PCR made use of 60 Vbeta and 13 Jbeta primers. Method: immunoSEQ multiplex PCR; TCRdb's copy keeps in-frame clones and lacks some. The sample contains 60,000 to 80,000 clones, 62% of which appear only once. The CDR3 sequence is 14 residues long. V shed 6 bases, J shed 4 bases, and the junction held 3 bases outside the gene matches. CDR1 and CDR2 (germline): WNHNN, SYGVQD (reference sequence). The chain links TRBV10-1 to TRBJ2-3; TRBD1 aligns across 11 bases. The source of this sequence is a man in his thirties or forties in good health and CMV-seronegative. Sequencing was carried out using PBMCs. CDR3 loop: CASRVDRGPDTQYF. CDR3 nucleotide sequence: TGCGCCAGCAGGGTGGACAGGGGGCCAGATACGCAGTATTTT.